The rows below give T cell receptor beta chains drawn from one sample of a study of Graves' ophthalmopathy and Graves' hyperthyroidism. TCRdb recomputed calls from the multiplex PCR reads with MiXCR, one row per CDR3 protein. This table has approximately 700,000 distinct CDR3 sequences, 35% to 50% appearing once. The sequencing sample was made of peripheral blood. The source is an adult man with Graves' ophthalmopathy. Each CDR3 is given with its conserved first and last residue. A D gene is named only where the DNA matches it firmly. Clone size is shown for a subset of rows, as once, few, many or a class of expanded clone.

j_gene,d_gene,abundance,v_gene,CDR3aa,CDR3nt
TRBJ1-5,NA,NA,TRBV24-1,CASSTRTSGDQPQHF,TGTGCCAGTAGTACCCGGACTAGCGGGGACCAGCCCCAGCATTTT
TRBJ1-2,NA,NA,TRBV5-6,CASSQVQGQIANYGYTF,TGTGCCAGCAGCCAAGTGCAGGGTCAGATAGCTAACTATGGCTACACCTTC
TRBJ1-1,NA,many,TRBV29-1,CSHTSGGGLNTEAFF,TGCAGCCACACCTCGGGGGGGGGCCTGAACACTGAAGCTTTCTTT
TRBJ2-5,TRBD1,NA,TRBV7-2,CASSSTKGAGETQYF,TGTGCCAGCAGCTCCACCAAGGGGGCCGGGGAGACCCAGTACTTC
TRBJ1-2,NA,many,TRBV2,CASSETPVGGYGYTF,TGTGCCAGCAGTGAAACCCCAGTTGGAGGGTATGGCTACACCTTC
TRBJ1-4,NA,many,TRBV15,CATGRFNEKLFF,TGTGCCACCGGCAGGTTTAATGAAAAACTGTTTTTT
TRBJ2-1,NA,few,TRBV7-6,CASLTGNEQFF,TGTGCCAGCCTCACGGGCAATGAGCAGTTCTTC
TRBJ2-5,NA,NA,TRBV10-3,CAISESNTGGETQYF,TGTGCCATCAGTGAGTCGAACACCGGAGGAGAGACCCAGTACTTC
TRBJ2-5,NA,few,TRBV7-9,CASSHRGGQETQYF,TGTGCCAGCAGCCACAGGGGGGGCCAAGAGACCCAGTACTTC
TRBJ2-7,TRBD2,NA,TRBV2,CASSYSGGGSFSYEQYF,TGTGCCAGCAGTTACTCTGGCGGGGGATCCTTTTCCTACGAGCAGTACTTC
TRBJ1-4,TRBD1,NA,TRBV25-1,CASSATGAGNEKLFF,TGTGCCAGCAGTGCTACAGGGGCGGGTAATGAAAAACTGTTTTTT
TRBJ1-2,NA,NA,TRBV7-9,CASSLGGAGYTF,TGTGCCAGCAGCTTAGGAGGGGCCGGCTACACCTTC
TRBJ2-7,NA,NA,TRBV10-3,CAISESVASTYEQYF,TGTGCCATCAGTGAGTCAGTGGCTAGCACTTACGAGCAGTACTTC
TRBJ2-7,NA,NA,TRBV12-3/TRBV12-4,CASSPGTAGGSYEQYF,TGCGCCAGCAGCCCCGGAACGGCAGGAGGTTCCTACGAGCAGTACTTC
TRBJ2-2,TRBD1,few,TRBV9,CASKADRGADTGELFF,TGTGCCAGCAAAGCAGACAGGGGAGCGGACACCGGGGAGCTGTTTTTT
TRBJ2-3,TRBD2,NA,TRBV2,CASSVTSGEGTDTQYF,TGTGCCAGCAGTGTGACTAGCGGGGAGGGCACAGATACGCAGTATTTT
TRBJ1-2,TRBD1,NA,TRBV7-9,CASSSGSFWTGGGGIYGYTF,TGTGCCAGCAGCTCCGGGAGTTTTTGGACAGGGGGTGGAGGTATCTATGGCTACACCTTC
TRBJ1-2,NA,NA,TRBV11-2,CASSLVGGRDYGYTF,TGTGCCAGCAGCTTAGTAGGGGGTCGGGACTATGGCTACACCTTC
TRBJ2-7,NA,NA,TRBV20-1,CSRGGEGYEQYF,TGCTCTAGGGGGGGTGAGGGCTACGAGCAGTACTTC
TRBJ1-1,TRBD1,NA,TRBV10-3,CAISVRDRDYTEAFF,TGTGCCATCAGTGTCCGGGACAGGGACTACACTGAAGCTTTCTTT
TRBJ1-3,NA,NA,TRBV6-1,CASSELPITGNTIYF,TGTGCCAGCAGTGAACTACCCATAACTGGAAACACCATATATTTT
TRBJ2-7,NA,few,TRBV5-6,CAWSVILEQYF,TGTGCCTGGAGTGTAATTCTCGAGCAGTACTTC
TRBJ2-7,NA,NA,TRBV20-1,CSVPTSVSSYEQYF,TGCAGTGTTCCGACCTCGGTCAGCTCCTACGAGCAGTACTTC
TRBJ2-7,NA,NA,TRBV7-8,CASSLRTDKRFSYEQYF,TGTGCCAGCAGCTTACGGACGGACAAGAGGTTCTCCTACGAGCAGTACTTC
TRBJ1-6,NA,NA,TRBV11-2,CASSSGHYNSPLHF,TGTGCCAGCAGCTCGGGACACTATAATTCACCCCTCCACTTT
TRBJ1-2,NA,NA,TRBV28,CASSLGGMWGSDGYTF,TGTGCCAGCAGTTTAGGCGGGATGTGGGGCTCGGATGGCTACACCTTC
TRBJ2-7,TRBD1,NA,TRBV30,CAWRTGTGVSYEQYF,TGTGCCTGGAGGACCGGGACAGGGGTCTCCTACGAGCAGTACTTC
TRBJ1-2,NA,many,TRBV20-1,CSAQTSSPSYGYTF,TGCAGTGCTCAAACTTCTAGTCCCTCCTATGGCTACACCTTC
TRBJ2-5,TRBD2,NA,TRBV7-9,CASSQAEVQRERVTQYF,TGTGCCAGCAGCCAAGCGGAAGTTCAGCGGGAGCGTGTGACCCAGTACTTC
TRBJ2-5,TRBD1,many,TRBV24-1,CATSDPLTGPETQYF,TGTGCCACCAGTGATCCCCTGACAGGGCCGGAGACCCAGTACTTC
TRBJ2-7,NA,NA,TRBV10-3,CATTPSLGVSYEQYF,TGTGCCACGACCCCTTCTCTAGGGGTTTCCTACGAGCAGTACTTC
TRBJ2-3,TRBD2,NA,TRBV7-8,CASSPGLAGPTTDTQYF,TGTGCCAGCAGCCCCGGACTAGCGGGGCCCACCACAGATACGCAGTATTTT
TRBJ1-3,NA,NA,TRBV20-1,CSARDRSVGNTIYF,TGCAGTGCTAGAGATCGAAGTGTTGGAAACACCATATATTTT
TRBJ1-4,TRBD1,NA,TRBV7-2,CASSAQQGFGEKLFF,TGTGCCAGCAGCGCCCAACAGGGGTTCGGTGAAAAACTGTTTTTT
TRBJ2-7,NA,NA,TRBV11-1,CAWSGPGSRYYEQYF,TGTGCCTGGAGTGGACCAGGGTCCCGATACTACGAGCAGTACTTC
TRBJ2-6,TRBD2,NA,TRBV29-1,CSPRGAGVGANVLTF,TGCAGTCCCCGCGGGGCGGGGGTTGGGGCCAACGTCCTGACTTTC
TRBJ2-5,NA,few,TRBV5-1,CASSLLTTGVQPQETQYF,TGCGCCAGCAGCCTACTGACCACAGGAGTTCAGCCCCAAGAGACCCAGTACTTC
TRBJ1-6,NA,NA,TRBV7-9,CASSESAQPGSPLHF,TGTGCCAGCAGCGAGAGCGCCCAGCCGGGTTCACCCCTCCACTTT
TRBJ1-5,NA,NA,TRBV30,CAWSFSGPQHF,TGTGCCTGGTCTTTTAGTGGGCCCCAGCATTTT
TRBJ1-2,TRBD1,NA,TRBV13,CASSERLGTGDRGYTF,TGTGCCAGCAGTGAAAGGTTGGGGACAGGGGATCGCGGCTACACCTTC
TRBJ1-1,NA,NA,TRBV7-2,CASLMGLLNTEAFF,TGTGCCAGCCTTATGGGCCTATTGAACACTGAAGCTTTCTTT
TRBJ1-5,NA,NA,TRBV10-3,CASSYLEDQPQHF,TGTGCCAGCAGTTACTTGGAGGATCAGCCCCAGCATTTT
TRBJ1-2,TRBD1,NA,TRBV7-8,CASSLRDSPYGYTF,TGTGCCAGCAGCCTCCGGGACAGCCCCTATGGCTACACCTTC
TRBJ2-2,TRBD1,NA,TRBV25-1,CASSASGTGTTGGLFF,TGTGCCAGCAGTGCCTCCGGGACAGGAACCACCGGGGGGCTGTTTTTT
TRBJ1-3,NA,many,TRBV2,CASSLGPSSGNTIYF,TGTGCCAGCAGCCTGGGACCAAGCTCTGGAAACACCATATATTTT
TRBJ2-6,NA,NA,TRBV10-3,CASSQNPSGANVLTF,TGTGCCAGCAGTCAAAATCCTTCTGGGGCCAACGTCCTGACTTTC
TRBJ2-7,NA,many,TRBV14,CASSQVGGGEQYF,TGTGCCAGCAGCCAAGTGGGGGGCGGCGAGCAGTACTTC
TRBJ2-2,NA,NA,TRBV25-1,CASGDQGPGELFF,TGTGCCAGCGGGGACCAAGGACCCGGGGAGCTGTTTTTT
TRBJ1-2,TRBD1,many,TRBV7-2,CASSLDRVGNYGYTF,TGTGCCAGCAGCTTGGACAGGGTTGGTAACTATGGCTACACCTTC
TRBJ2-2,NA,few,TRBV29-1,CSVEDDALATGELFF,TGCAGCGTTGAAGATGACGCGCTTGCCACCGGGGAGCTGTTTTTT
TRBJ1-2,NA,NA,TRBV29-1,CSVDRRTGEEGYTF,TGCAGCGTAGATCGACGGACCGGGGAGGAGGGCTACACCTTC
TRBJ1-6,NA,NA,TRBV10-3,CASEADRGYNSPLHF,TGTGCCAGCGAAGCGGACAGAGGGTATAATTCACCCCTCCACTTT
TRBJ2-7,NA,NA,TRBV7-6,CASSTTDRSSGEQYF,TGTGCCAGCAGTACTACTGACAGGAGTTCGGGTGAGCAGTACTTC